What follows is one T cell receptor beta chain and its context. The CDR3 is 14 amino acids. Germline CDR1 reads MNHEY; CDR2 reads SMNVEV (reference sequence). The data originate from a study of T cells expressing NK-cell markers. Study in general: Seven donors tested HCMV-seropositive and one tested seronegative among the eight sequenced.

With the 5' RACE reads reprocessed, TCRdb shows one record per CDR3 protein and no DNA. This table lists some 450,000 distinct CDR3 sequences. The V call is TRBV27, the J call TRBJ1-5; TCRdb selects TRBD1, and the lack of DNA leaves this call unchecked. The clonotype was recovered from a woman between 18 and 69 years old in good health. The sample was blood T cells: a sorted CD56 or NKG2C T cell subset, CD4+ or CD8+ T cells, or bulk PBMC T cells (not recorded which). The CDR3 reads CASSPHRGPQPQHF.